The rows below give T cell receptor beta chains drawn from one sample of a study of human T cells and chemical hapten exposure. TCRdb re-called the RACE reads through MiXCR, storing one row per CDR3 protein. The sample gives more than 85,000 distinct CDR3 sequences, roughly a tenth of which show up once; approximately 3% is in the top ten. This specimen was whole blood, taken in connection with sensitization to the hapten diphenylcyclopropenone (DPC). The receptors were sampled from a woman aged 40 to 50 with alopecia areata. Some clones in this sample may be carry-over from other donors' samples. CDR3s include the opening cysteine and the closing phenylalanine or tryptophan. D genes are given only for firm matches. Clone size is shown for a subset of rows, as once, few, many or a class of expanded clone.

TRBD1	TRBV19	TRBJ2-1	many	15	CASSRGRQGLNEQFF	TGTGCCAGTAGTAGAGGGAGACAGGGCCTCAATGAGCAGTTCTTC
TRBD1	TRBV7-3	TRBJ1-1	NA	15	CASSKTGGGNTEAFF	TGTGCCAGCAGCAAGACAGGGGGCGGAAACACTGAAGCTTTCTTT
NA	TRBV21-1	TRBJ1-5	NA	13	CASSKSGSQPQHF	TGTGCCAGCAGCAAGTCCGGTAGTCAGCCCCAGCATTTT
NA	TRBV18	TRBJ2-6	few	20	CASSPIRAYRPLSGANVLTF	TGTGCCAGCTCACCGATAAGGGCCTACCGACCCCTCTCTGGGGCCAACGTCCTGACTTTC
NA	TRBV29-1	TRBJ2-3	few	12	CSVEEGTDTQYF	TGCAGCGTTGAGGAGGGCACAGATACGCAGTATTTT
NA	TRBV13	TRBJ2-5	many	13	CASSSANQETQYF	TGTGCCAGCAGCAGCGCGAACCAAGAGACCCAGTACTTC
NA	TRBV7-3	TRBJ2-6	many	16	CASSRNAVSGANVLTF	TGTGCCAGCAGCAGAAATGCAGTCTCTGGGGCCAACGTCCTGACTTTC
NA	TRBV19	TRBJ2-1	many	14	CASTSLGWENEQFF	TGTGCCAGCACATCACTAGGGTGGGAGAATGAGCAGTTCTTC
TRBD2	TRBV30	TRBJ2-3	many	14	CAWKLAGDQDTQYF	TGTGCCTGGAAGTTAGCGGGGGATCAAGATACGCAGTATTTT
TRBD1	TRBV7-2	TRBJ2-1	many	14	CASSPGGSYNEQFF	TGTGCCAGCAGCCCAGGGGGCTCCTACAATGAGCAGTTCTTC
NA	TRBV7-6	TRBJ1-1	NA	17	CASSSFGPPGTNTEAFF	TGTGCCAGCAGCTCATTCGGCCCGCCAGGGACTAACACTGAAGCTTTCTTT
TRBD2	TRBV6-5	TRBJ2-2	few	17	CASSYSGLAGVTGELFF	TGTGCCAGCAGTTACTCGGGACTAGCGGGGGTAACCGGGGAGCTGTTTTTT
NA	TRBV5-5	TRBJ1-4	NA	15	CASSLDGETNEKLFF	TGTGCCAGCAGCTTGGACGGGGAGACTAATGAAAAACTGTTTTTT
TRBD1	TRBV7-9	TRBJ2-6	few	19	CANTPPAGQVHSGANVLTF	TGTGCCAACACCCCACCGGCGGGACAGGTGCACTCTGGGGCCAACGTCCTGACTTTC
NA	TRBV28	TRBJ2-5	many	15	CASSLRQGAQETQYF	TGTGCCAGCAGTTTGAGGCAGGGAGCCCAAGAGACCCAGTACTTC
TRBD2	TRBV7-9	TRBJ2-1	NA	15	CASSLLPGGYNGQFF	TGTGCCAGCAGCTTACTGCCGGGGGGATACAATGGGCAGTTCTTC
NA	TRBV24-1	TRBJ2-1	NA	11	CATSQVNEQFF	TGTGCCACCAGCCAAGTCAATGAGCAGTTCTTC
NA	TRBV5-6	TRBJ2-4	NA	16	CASSLLTLGAKNIQYF	TGTGCCAGCAGCTTGTTGACTTTGGGAGCCAAAAACATTCAGTACTTC
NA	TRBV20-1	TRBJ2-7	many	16	CSVGDKWPRRPSEQYF	TGCAGTGTCGGAGACAAATGGCCTCGGCGACCGTCCGAGCAGTACTTC
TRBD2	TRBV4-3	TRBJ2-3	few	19	CASSQVLGTSGVFPDTQYF	TGCGCCAGCAGCCAAGTCCTGGGGACTAGCGGGGTTTTCCCAGATACGCAGTATTTT
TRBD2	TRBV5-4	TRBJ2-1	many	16	CASSPFGLAGGSEQFF	TGTGCCAGCAGTCCGTTCGGGCTAGCGGGGGGGAGTGAGCAGTTCTTC
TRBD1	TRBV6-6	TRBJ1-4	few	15	CASSTLRDRNEKLFF	TGTGCCAGCAGTACCCTTAGGGACAGGAATGAAAAACTGTTTTTT
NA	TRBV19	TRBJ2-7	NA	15	CASSRGRQLVYEQYF	TGTGCCAGTAGTAGGGGGAGACAGCTTGTCTACGAGCAGTACTTC
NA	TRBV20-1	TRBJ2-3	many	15	CSAHRGGGDTDTQYF	TGCAGTGCCCACCGAGGAGGGGGTGACACAGATACGCAGTATTTT
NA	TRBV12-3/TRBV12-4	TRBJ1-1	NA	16	CASSLGRGPWGTEAFF	TGTGCCAGCAGTTTGGGCCGGGGCCCTTGGGGCACTGAAGCTTTCTTT
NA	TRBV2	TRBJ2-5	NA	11	CASSDPGTQYF	TGTGCCAGCAGTGACCCAGGGACCCAGTACTTC
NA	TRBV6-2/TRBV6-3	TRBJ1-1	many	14	CASSSPFRNTEAFF	TGTGCCAGCAGTTCTCCCTTCCGGAACACTGAAGCTTTCTTT
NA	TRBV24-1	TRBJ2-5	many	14	CATSGGDHQETQYF	TGTGCCACCAGTGGCGGGGATCACCAAGAGACCCAGTACTTC
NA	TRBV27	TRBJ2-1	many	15	CASSPDWAESNEQFF	TGTGCCAGCAGCCCGGACTGGGCAGAAAGCAATGAGCAGTTCTTC
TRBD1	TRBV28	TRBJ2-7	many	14	CASSPGTGLPPQYF	TGTGCCAGCAGCCCGGGGACAGGCCTACCACCGCAGTACTTC
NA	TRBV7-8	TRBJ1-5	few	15	CASSLDRVGPQPQHF	TGTGCCAGCAGCTTAGACAGGGTCGGACCTCAGCCCCAGCATTTT
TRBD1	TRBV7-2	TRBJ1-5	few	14	CASSSDRGHQPQHF	TGTGCCAGCAGCTCAGACAGGGGGCATCAGCCCCAGCATTTT
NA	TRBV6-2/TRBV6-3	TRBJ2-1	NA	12	CASRAGNNEQFF	TGTGCCAGCAGGGCAGGGAACAATGAGCAGTTCTTC
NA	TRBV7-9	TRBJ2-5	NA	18	CASSLAPPRAERWETQYF	TGTGCCAGCAGCTTAGCCCCACCTAGAGCGGAAAGATGGGAGACCCAGTACTTC
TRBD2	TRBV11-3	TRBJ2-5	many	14	CASSLGLASETQYF	TGTGCCAGCAGCTTAGGACTAGCATCGGAGACCCAGTACTTC